Shown below are 12 T cell receptor beta chains from a single sample sequenced in a study of PD-L1 blockade in urothelial cancer. The time point: peripheral blood 6 weeks after treatment start. The protocol was immunoSEQ multiplex PCR, while the TCRdb copy is restricted to in-frame clones and leaves out a portion. The sample records 40,000 to 45,000 clones, around 90% being singletons. Sequenced here: PBMCs, sampled around atezolizumab (anti-PD-L1) treatment. The receptors derive from a man in his 70s with urothelial cancer.

The chain joins TRBV11-2 to TRBJ1-1; 11 bases match TRBD1. CDR1 is SGHAT and CDR2 is FQNNGV in the germline V gene. Germline trimming cut 8 bases from V and 5 bases from J; bases unmatched to any gene: 4. The CDR3 contains 13 residues. CDR3 protein: CASGTGGGTEAFF. The CDR3 coding sequence is TGTGCCAGCGGGACAGGGGGGGGGACTGAAGCTTTCTTT.

This clone was observed a single time. The gene calls are TRBV11-2 and TRBJ2-1, with TRBD1 matching over 10 bases. The CDR3 sequence is 16 residues long. After removal of 1 base from V and 0 bases from J, the junction contained 0 bases not matched to a gene. The V gene's germline CDR1 is SGHAT and CDR2 FQNNGV. The DNA for the CDR3 is TGTGCCAGCAGCTTAGGGACAGGGGGCTCCTACAATGAGCAGTTCTTC. Its protein is CASSLGTGGSYNEQFF.

This clone showed up just once. The V call is TRBV5-4, the J call TRBJ2-7, with no clear D. V dropped 0 bases and J dropped 0 bases, with 10 bases sitting between them. The CDR3 covers 15 residues. CDR1 and CDR2 (germline): SGHNT, YYREEE (reference sequence). Here the CDR3 reads CASSLAPGSSYEQYF. The CDR3 DNA is TGTGCCAGCAGCTTGGCTCCCGGTTCCTCCTACGAGCAGTACTTC.

The rearrangement uses TRBV5-4 and TRBJ2-6, with 8 bases aligning to TRBD1. The trim removed 2 bases at V and 2 bases at J, leaving 6 bases unmatched. This CDR3 has 17 residues. The germline V gene has CDR1 SGHNT and CDR2 YYREEE (reference sequence). The CDR3 loop is CASSLDRGFPGANVLTF. The DNA of the CDR3 is TGTGCCAGCAGCTTAGACAGGGGTTTCCCTGGGGCCAACGTCCTGACTTTC.

The chain uses TRBV29-1 and TRBJ2-6, with TRBD2 as a possible D gene (6 bases). Deletions cut 4 bases from V and 0 bases from J, with 10 bases between. This CDR3 contains 15 residues. CDR1 is SQVTM and CDR2 is ANQGSEA in the germline V gene. CDR3 in amino acids: CSVGVGGSGANVLTF. CDR3 nucleotides: TGCAGCGTTGGCGTGGGGGGCTCTGGGGCCAACGTCCTGACTTTC.

The chain has TRBV13 and TRBJ1-3, with D uncertain. The V gene's germline CDR1 is PRHDT and CDR2 FYEKMQ (reference sequence). The germline V and J ends were trimmed by 5 bases and 0 bases, with 5 bases remaining between them. This CDR3 comprises 13 residues. The CDR3 here is CASSVNSGNTIYF. The CDR3 DNA is TGTGCCAGCAGCGTCAACTCTGGAAACACCATATATTTT.

The chain uses TRBV5-1 and TRBJ2-1; 14 nucleotides match TRBD2. The CDR3 totals 15 residues. CDR1 SGHRS and CDR2 YFSETQ come from the germline V gene. V lost 2 bases to trimming and J lost 9 bases; unmatched junction nucleotides: 4. The CDR3 DNA is TGCGCCAGCAGCTTTGGGACTAGCGGGAGTAGTGAGCAGTTCTTC. It yields the protein CASSFGTSGSSEQFF.

The rearrangement links TRBV7-9 to TRBJ2-7, with D maybe TRBD1 (6 bases). This CDR3 is 12 amino acids long. Trimming removed 5 bases from V and 3 bases from J, with 8 bases in between. Germline assignment: CDR1 SEHNR and CDR2 FQNEAQ (reference sequence). The CDR3 DNA sequence: TGTGCCAGCAGCCTCAGGGGCTACGAGCAGTACTTC. This translates into CASSLRGYEQYF. Drawing the rest from reference TRBV7-9 and TRBJ2-7, the complete variable domain is DTGVSQNPRHKITKRGQNVTFRCDPISEHNRLYWYRQTLGQGPEFLTYFQNEAQLEKSRLLSDRFSAERPKGSFSTLEIQRTEQGDSAMYLCASSLRGYEQYFGPGTRLTVT.

The rearrangement uses TRBV5-1 and TRBJ1-1, with D possibly being TRBD1 (5 bases). This CDR3 region has 14 residues. CDR1 is SGHRS, CDR2 YFSETQ, per germline. V was trimmed by 4 bases and J by 1 base, leaving 11 bases between them. The CDR3 sequence: CASSRRDRNTEAFF. CDR3 in DNA: TGCGCCAGCAGCAGGCGGGACCGGAACACTGAAGCTTTCTTT.

This chain joins TRBV5-1 and TRBJ2-3; a weak D match, TRBD1 (6 bases). CDR1 and CDR2 (germline): SGHRS, YFSETQ. The CDR3 sequence is 13 residues long. Trimming left V 0 bases short and J 5 bases short, with 7 bases between. The CDR3 DNA sequence: TGCGCCAGCAGCTTGGCAGGGGTAGATACGCAGTATTTT. It is translated as CASSLAGVDTQYF.

The chain joins TRBV5-5 to TRBJ2-6; D is undetermined. Trimming cost V 3 bases and J 3 bases, with 7 bases left between them. CDR3 size: 14 residues. CDR1 is SGHKS, CDR2 YYEKEE, per germline (reference sequence). CDR3 amino acids: CASSSRFGANVLTF. DNA for the CDR3: TGTGCCAGCAGCTCCCGGTTTGGGGCCAACGTCCTGACTTTC. Together with reference TRBV5-5 and TRBJ2-6, the CDR3 gives the full variable domain: DAGVTQSPTHLIKTRGQQVTLRCSPISGHKSVSWYQQVLGQGPQFIFQYYEKEERGRGNFPDRFSARQFPNYSSELNVNALLLGDSALYLCASSSRFGANVLTFGAGSRLTVL.

The J gene is TRBJ2-1, the V gene TRBV6-1; tentative D call: TRBD2 (5 bases). The CDR3 has 16 amino acids. From germline, CDR1 is MNHNS and CDR2 SASEGT. Deletions cut 4 bases from V and 5 bases from J, with 18 bases between. The CDR3 DNA is TGTGCCAGCAGTGGGAGCGGCCGGGAAGTTCACAATGAGCAGTTCTTC. Its translation is CASSGSGREVHNEQFF.